This TCR beta chain was recorded in a study of T cells in Graves' hyperthyroidism and ophthalmopathy. V lost 4 bases and J lost 0, with 6 bases in between. The CDR3 runs to 13 residues. Germline loops: CDR1 MGHDK, CDR2 SYGVNS. The source material, RNA transcripts, was used to amplify TCR beta CDR3 regions. RT-PCR in the first round (using the HTBI primer set) targeted the TCR CDR3. TCRdb called the multiplex PCR reads again in MiXCR, with one record for every CDR3 protein. The data show some 800,000 distinct CDR3 sequences, with about two fifths seen just once and 8% to 9% held by the top ten. Broader study findings: Blood held most thyroid clonotypes expanded above 0.001 frequency.

Over 18 months, lack of ophthalmopathy progression marked Graves' hyperthyroidism as stable. This clonotype was picked up a small number of times. Its antigen is still unknown. The receptor comes from a man younger than 35 with Graves' hyperthyroidism. The gene calls are TRBV25-1 and TRBJ1-1; D ambiguous. Sequencing input: blood. CDR3 protein: CASSVHMNTEAFF. The CDR3 DNA reads as TGTGCCAGCAGTGTTCATATGAACACTGAAGCTTTCTTT.